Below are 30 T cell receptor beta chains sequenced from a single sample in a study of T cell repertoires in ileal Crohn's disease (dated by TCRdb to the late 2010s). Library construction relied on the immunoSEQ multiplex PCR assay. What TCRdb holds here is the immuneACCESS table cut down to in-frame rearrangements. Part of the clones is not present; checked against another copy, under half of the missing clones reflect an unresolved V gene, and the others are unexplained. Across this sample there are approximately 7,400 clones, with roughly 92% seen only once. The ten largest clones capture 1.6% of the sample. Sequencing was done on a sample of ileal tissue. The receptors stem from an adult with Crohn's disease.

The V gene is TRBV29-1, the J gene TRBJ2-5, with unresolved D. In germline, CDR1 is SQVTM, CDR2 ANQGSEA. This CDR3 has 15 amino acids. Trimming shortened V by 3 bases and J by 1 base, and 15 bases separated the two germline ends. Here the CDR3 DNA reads TGCAGCGTTGAGAAACCCGTGATACTCCAAGAGACCCAGTACTTC. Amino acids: CSVEKPVILQETQYF.

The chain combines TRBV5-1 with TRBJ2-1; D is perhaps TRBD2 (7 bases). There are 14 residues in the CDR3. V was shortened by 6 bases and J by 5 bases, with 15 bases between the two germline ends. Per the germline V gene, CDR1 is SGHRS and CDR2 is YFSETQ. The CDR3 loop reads CASTVGGPNNEQFF. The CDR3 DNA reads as TGCGCCAGCACGGTGGGGGGGCCCAACAATGAGCAGTTCTTC.

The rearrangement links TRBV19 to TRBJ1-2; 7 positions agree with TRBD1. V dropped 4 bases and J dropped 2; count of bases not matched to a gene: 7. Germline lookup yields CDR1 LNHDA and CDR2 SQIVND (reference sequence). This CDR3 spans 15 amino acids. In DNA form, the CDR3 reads TGTGCCAGTAGTACCATGGCCAGGGGGAACTATGGCTACACCTTC. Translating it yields CASSTMARGNYGYTF.

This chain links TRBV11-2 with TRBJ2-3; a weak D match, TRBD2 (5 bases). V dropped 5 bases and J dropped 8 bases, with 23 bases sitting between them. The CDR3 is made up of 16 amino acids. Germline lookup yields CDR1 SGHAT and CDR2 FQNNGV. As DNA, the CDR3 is TGTGCCAGCAGCCTAGGCGCTAGCCCTACCACTGGTACGCAGTATTTT. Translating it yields CASSLGASPTTGTQYF.

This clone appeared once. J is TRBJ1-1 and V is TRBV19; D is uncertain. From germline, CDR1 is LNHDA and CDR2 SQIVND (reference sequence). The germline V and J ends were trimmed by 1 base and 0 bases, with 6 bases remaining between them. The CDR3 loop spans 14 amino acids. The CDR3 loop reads CASSIVGVNTEAFF. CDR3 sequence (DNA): TGTGCCAGTAGTATAGTAGGAGTGAACACTGAAGCTTTCTTT. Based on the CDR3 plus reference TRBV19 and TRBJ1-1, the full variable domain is DGGITQSPKYLFRKEGQNVTLSCEQNLNHDAMYWYRQDPGQGLRLIYYSQIVNDFQKGDIAEGYSVSREKKESFPLTVTSAQKNPTAFYLCASSIVGVNTEAFFGQGTRLTVV.

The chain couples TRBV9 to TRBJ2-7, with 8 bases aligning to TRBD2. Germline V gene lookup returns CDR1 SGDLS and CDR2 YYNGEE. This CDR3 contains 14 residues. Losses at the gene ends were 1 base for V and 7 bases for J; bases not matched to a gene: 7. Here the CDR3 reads CASSVSGGEPEQYF. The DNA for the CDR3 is TGTGCCAGCAGCGTAAGCGGGGGAGAACCTGAGCAGTACTTC.

The CDR3 bases are TGTGCCAGCAGCTCGACTAGCGGAACTGGGGCCAACGTCCTGACTTTC. Translating it yields CASSSTSGTGANVLTF. V and J are TRBV7-9 and TRBJ2-6; 9 bases align to TRBD2. The germline V gene encodes CDR1 SEHNR and CDR2 FQNEAQ (reference sequence). V shed 4 bases and J 2 bases; nucleotides not matched to a gene: 3. This CDR3 spans 16 amino acids.

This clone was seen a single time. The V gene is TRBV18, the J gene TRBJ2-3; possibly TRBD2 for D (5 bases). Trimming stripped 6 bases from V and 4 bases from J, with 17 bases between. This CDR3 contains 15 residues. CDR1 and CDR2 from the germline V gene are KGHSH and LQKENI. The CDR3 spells CASSLEGPPADTQYF. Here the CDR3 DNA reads TGTGCCAGCTCCCTCGAGGGCCCTCCGGCAGATACGCAGTATTTT.

CDR3 region: CATLGVVDEQYF. In DNA form, the CDR3 reads TGTGCCACCCTAGGGGTAGTGGACGAGCAGTACTTC. The chain uses TRBV6-1 and TRBJ2-7; possible D gene TRBD1, 5 bases. Trimming shortened V by 10 bases and J by 5 bases, and 15 bases separated the two germline ends. The CDR3 has 12 amino acids. Germline CDR1 and CDR2: MNHNS and SASEGT.

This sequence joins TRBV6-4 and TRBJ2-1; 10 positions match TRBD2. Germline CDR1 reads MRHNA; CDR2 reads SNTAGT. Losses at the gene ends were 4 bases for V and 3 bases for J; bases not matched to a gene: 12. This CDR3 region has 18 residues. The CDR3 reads CASSARSASGRYYNEQFF. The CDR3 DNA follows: TGTGCCAGCAGTGCCCGTTCGGCTAGCGGGAGATACTACAATGAGCAGTTCTTC.

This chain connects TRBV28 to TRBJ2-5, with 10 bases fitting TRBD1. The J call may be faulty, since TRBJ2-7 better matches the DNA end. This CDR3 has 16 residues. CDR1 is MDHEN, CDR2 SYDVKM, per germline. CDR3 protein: CANPPSGTGDPYEQYF. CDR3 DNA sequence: TGTGCCAACCCCCCATCCGGGACAGGGGATCCCTACGAGCAGTACTTC.

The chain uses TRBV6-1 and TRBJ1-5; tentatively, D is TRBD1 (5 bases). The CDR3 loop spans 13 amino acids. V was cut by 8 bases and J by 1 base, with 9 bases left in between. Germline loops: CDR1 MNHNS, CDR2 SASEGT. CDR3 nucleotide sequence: TGTGCCAGCCGAAGGACAAGCAATCAGCCCCAGCATTTT. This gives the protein CASRRTSNQPQHF.

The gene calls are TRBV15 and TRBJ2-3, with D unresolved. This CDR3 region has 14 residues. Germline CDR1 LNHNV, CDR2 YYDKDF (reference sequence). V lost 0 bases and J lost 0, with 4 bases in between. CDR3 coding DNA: TGTGCCACCAGCAGAGAGACTAGCACAGATACGCAGTATTTT. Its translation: CATSRETSTDTQYF.

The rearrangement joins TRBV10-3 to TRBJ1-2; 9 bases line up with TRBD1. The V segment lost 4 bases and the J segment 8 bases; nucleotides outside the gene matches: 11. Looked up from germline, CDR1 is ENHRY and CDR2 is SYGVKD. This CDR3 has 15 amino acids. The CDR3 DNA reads TGTGCCATCAGTGCACAACACAGGGGGCCATGGGGCTACACCTTC. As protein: CAISAQHRGPWGYTF.

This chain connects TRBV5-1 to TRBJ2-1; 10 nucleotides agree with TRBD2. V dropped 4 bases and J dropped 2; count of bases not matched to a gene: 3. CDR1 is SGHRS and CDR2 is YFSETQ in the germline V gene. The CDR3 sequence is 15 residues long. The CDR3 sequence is CASSAGTSAYNEQFF. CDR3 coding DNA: TGCGCCAGCAGCGCAGGGACTAGCGCCTACAATGAGCAGTTCTTC.

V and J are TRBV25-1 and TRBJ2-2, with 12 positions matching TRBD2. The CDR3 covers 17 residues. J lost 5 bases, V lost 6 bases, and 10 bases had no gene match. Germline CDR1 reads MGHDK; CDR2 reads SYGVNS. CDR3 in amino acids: CASSGRLAGDSTGELFF. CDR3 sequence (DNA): TGTGCCAGCAGCGGCAGACTAGCGGGAGATAGTACCGGGGAGCTGTTTTTT.

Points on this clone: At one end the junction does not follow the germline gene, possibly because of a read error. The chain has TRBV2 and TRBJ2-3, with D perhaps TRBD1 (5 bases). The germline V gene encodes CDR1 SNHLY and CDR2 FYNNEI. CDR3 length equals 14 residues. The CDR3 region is CAGRAEVYTDTQYF. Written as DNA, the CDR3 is TGTGCCGGCAGGGCTGAGGTTTACACAGATACGCAGTATTTT. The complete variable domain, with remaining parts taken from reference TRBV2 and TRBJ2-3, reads EPEVTQTPSHQVTQMGQEVILRCVPISNHLYFYWYRQILGQKVEFLVSFYNNEISEKSEIFDDQFSVERPDGSNFTLKIRSTKLEDSAMYFCAGRAEVYTDTQYFGPGTRLTVL.

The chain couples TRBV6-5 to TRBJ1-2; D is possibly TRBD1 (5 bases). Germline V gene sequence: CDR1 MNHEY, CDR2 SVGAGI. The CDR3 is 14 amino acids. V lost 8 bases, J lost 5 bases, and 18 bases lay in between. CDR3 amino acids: CASRGGLGPYGYTF. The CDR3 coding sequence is TGTGCCAGCCGCGGGGGGTTGGGGCCTTATGGCTACACCTTC.

CDR3 region: CASSLPGAGANVLTF. The CDR3 DNA reads as TGTGCCAGCAGTTTACCCGGGGCTGGGGCCAACGTCCTGACTTTC. V is TRBV27 and J is TRBJ2-6; possibly TRBD2 for D (5 bases). Germline V gives CDR1 MNHEY, CDR2 SMNVEV (reference sequence). This CDR3 contains 15 residues. The V end lost 2 bases, the J end lost 2 bases, and 7 bases lay between the germline ends.

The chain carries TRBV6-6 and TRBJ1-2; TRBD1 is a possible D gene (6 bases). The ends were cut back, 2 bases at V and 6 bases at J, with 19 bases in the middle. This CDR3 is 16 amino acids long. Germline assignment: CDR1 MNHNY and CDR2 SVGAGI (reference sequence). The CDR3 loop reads CASSYRNRAADHGYTF. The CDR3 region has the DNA TGTGCCAGCAGTTACCGAAACAGGGCCGCGGATCATGGCTACACCTTC.

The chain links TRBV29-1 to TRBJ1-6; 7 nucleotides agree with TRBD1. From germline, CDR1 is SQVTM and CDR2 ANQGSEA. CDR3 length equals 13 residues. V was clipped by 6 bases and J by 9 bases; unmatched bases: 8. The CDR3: CSVAGTEGSPLHF. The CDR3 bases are TGCAGCGTGGCCGGGACAGAGGGTTCACCCCTCCACTTT.

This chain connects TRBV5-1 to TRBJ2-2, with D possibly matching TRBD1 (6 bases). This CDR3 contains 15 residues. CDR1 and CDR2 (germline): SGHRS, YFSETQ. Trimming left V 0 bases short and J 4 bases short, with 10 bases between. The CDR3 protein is CASSLATGPTGELFF. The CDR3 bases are TGCGCCAGCAGCTTGGCAACAGGGCCCACCGGGGAGCTGTTTTTT.

The CDR3 DNA reads as TGTGCCAGCAGTGGACATCCGAACACTGAAGCTTTCTTT. It specifies CASSGHPNTEAFF. The chain links TRBV6-4 to TRBJ1-1; D uncertain. This CDR3 is 13 amino acids long. The V end lost 4 bases, the J end lost 1 base, and 7 bases lay between the germline ends. Germline CDR1 MRHNA, CDR2 SNTAGT.

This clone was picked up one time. CDR3 bases: TGTGCCAGCAGTGAAACCCCACCTTGGACAGGGAGGAGGGAAAAACTGTTTTTT. Residues: CASSETPPWTGRREKLFF. The chain couples TRBV6-1 to TRBJ1-4; 8 bases match TRBD1. After removal of 2 bases from V and 8 bases from J, the junction contained 16 bases not matched to a gene. This CDR3 is built from 18 residues. CDR1 MNHNS and CDR2 SASEGT come from the germline V gene.

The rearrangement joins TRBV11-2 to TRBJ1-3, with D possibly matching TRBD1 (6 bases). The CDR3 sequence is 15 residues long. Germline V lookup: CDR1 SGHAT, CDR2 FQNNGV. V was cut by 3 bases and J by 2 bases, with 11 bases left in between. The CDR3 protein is CASSFLGAAGNTIYF. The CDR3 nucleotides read TGTGCCAGCAGCTTTCTGGGGGCGGCTGGAAACACCATATATTTT.

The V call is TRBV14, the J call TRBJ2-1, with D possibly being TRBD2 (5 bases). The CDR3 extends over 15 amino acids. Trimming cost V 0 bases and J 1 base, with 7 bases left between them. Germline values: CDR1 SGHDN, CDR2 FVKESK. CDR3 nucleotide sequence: TGTGCCAGCAGCCAAGATTGGAGGTCCTACAATGAGCAGTTCTTC. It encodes CASSQDWRSYNEQFF. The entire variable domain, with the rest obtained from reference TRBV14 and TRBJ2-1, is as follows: EAGVTQFPSHSVIEKGQTVTLRCDPISGHDNLYWYRRVMGKEIKFLLHFVKESKQDESGMPNNRFLAERTGGTYSTLKVQPAELEDSGVYFCASSQDWRSYNEQFFGPGTRLTVL.

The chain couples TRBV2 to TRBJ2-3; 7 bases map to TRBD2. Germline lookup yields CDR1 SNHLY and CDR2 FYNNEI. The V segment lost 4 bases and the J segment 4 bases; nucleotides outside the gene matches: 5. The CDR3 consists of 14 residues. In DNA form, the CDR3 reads TGTGCCAGCAGTGCTTGGCGGGGGTCAGATACGCAGTATTTT. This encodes CASSAWRGSDTQYF. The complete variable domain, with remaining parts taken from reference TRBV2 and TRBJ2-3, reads EPEVTQTPSHQVTQMGQEVILRCVPISNHLYFYWYRQILGQKVEFLVSFYNNEISEKSEIFDDQFSVERPDGSNFTLKIRSTKLEDSAMYFCASSAWRGSDTQYFGPGTRLTVL.

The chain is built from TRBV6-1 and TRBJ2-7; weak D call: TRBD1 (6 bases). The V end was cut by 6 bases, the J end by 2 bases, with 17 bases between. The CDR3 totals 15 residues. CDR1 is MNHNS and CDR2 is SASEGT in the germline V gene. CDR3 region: CASRDTGTYAYEQYF. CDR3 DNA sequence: TGTGCCAGCAGAGATACCGGGACATATGCCTACGAGCAGTACTTC.

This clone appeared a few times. CDR3 region: CASSLVGRDQPQHF. The CDR3 DNA reads as TGTGCCAGCAGCTTAGTTGGCAGGGATCAGCCCCAGCATTTT. This rearrangement joins TRBV7-6 to TRBJ1-5, with D possibly matching TRBD1 (5 bases). This CDR3 has 14 residues. V lost 1 base, J lost 5 bases, and 9 bases lay in between. Germline V gene lookup returns CDR1 SGHVS and CDR2 FNYEAQ.

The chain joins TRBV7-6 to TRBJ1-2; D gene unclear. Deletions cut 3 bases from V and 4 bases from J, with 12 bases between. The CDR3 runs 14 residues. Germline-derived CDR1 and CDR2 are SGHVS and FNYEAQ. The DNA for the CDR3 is TGTGCCAGCAGCTTGCCGGGTGTTACCTATGGCTACACCTTC. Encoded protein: CASSLPGVTYGYTF. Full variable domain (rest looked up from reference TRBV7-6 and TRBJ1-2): GAGVSQSPRYKVTKRGQDVALRCDPISGHVSLYWYRQALGQGPEFLTYFNYEAQQDKSGLPNDRFSAERPEGSISTLTIQRTEQRDSAMYRCASSLPGVTYGYTFGSGTRLTVV.